A selection of T cell receptor beta chains follows, all from one sample in a study of beta chain features in type 1 diabetes. Method: immunoSEQ multiplex PCR; TCRdb's copy keeps in-frame clones and lacks some. The sample lists nearly 350,000 clones, 6.5% to 10% occurring once. Sequences were obtained from central memory CD4+ T cells from blood. These receptors came from a woman aged 18 to 35 in good health. The CDR3 runs from the conserved cysteine through the conserved F or W. The D gene is left open where the match is weak. Not every row has a clone size; where given, it reads once, few, many or a size class.

D gene	J gene	V gene	clone size	CDR3 protein	CDR3 DNA
TRBD2	TRBJ2-1	TRBV9	few	CASSAGTSGTYNEQFF	TGTGCCAGCAGCGCTGGGACTAGCGGGACCTACAATGAGCAGTTCTTC
-	TRBJ2-7	TRBV2	few	CASSVVRGEQYF	TGTGCCAGCAGCGTTGTACGCGGGGAGCAGTACTTC
-	TRBJ2-3	TRBV10-3	few	CATQGDNADTQYF	TGTGCCACCCAAGGGGATAACGCAGATACGCAGTATTTT
-	TRBJ2-3	TRBV11-2	-	CASSLGLYTDTQYF	TGTGCCAGCAGCTTGGGCCTTTACACAGATACGCAGTATTTT
-	TRBJ2-3	TRBV4-3	few	CASSQGPRSIGDTQYF	TGCGCCAGCAGCCAAGGACCCCGGTCGATCGGTGATACGCAGTATTTT
TRBD1	TRBJ2-5	TRBV29-1	few	CSVEAGQGKWTQYF	TGCAGCGTTGAGGCGGGACAGGGGAAATGGACCCAGTACTTC
-	TRBJ1-1	TRBV13	few	CASSLKRAEAFF	TGTGCCAGCAGCCTAAAACGGGCCGAAGCTTTCTTT
-	TRBJ2-7	TRBV7-2	few	CASSLYAGSYEQYF	TGTGCCAGCAGCTTATACGCGGGCTCCTACGAGCAGTACTTC
-	TRBJ2-7	TRBV7-2	-	CASRSYDYEQYF	TGTGCCAGCAGGTCGTATGATTACGAGCAGTACTTC
-	TRBJ2-1	TRBV7-2	-	CASSPQSRTNGEQFF	TGTGCCAGCAGCCCCCAGTCTAGGACCAATGGTGAGCAGTTCTTC
TRBD2	TRBJ2-5	TRBV27	-	CASSQPSGGARTQYF	TGTGCCAGCAGTCAACCCAGCGGGGGGGCGCGGACCCAGTACTTC
TRBD2	TRBJ2-2	TRBV11-2	many	CASRPGTRNTGELFF	TGTGCCAGCAGGCCGGGGACTAGAAACACCGGGGAGCTGTTTTTT
-	TRBJ2-3	TRBV7-2	few	CASSPHHSTDTQYF	TGTGCCAGCAGCCCCCATCATAGCACAGATACGCAGTATTTT
-	TRBJ2-7	TRBV28	-	CASSLGLEQYF	TGTGCCAGCAGTTTAGGGCTCGAGCAGTACTTC
-	TRBJ2-7	TRBV7-9	-	CASSLSDGRRYF	TGTGCCAGCAGCTTGTCTGATGGGAGACGGTACTTC
-	TRBJ2-1	TRBV7-2	many	CASSLLSGNEQFF	TGTGCCAGCAGCTTACTAAGCGGGAATGAGCAGTTCTTC
-	TRBJ2-1	TRBV28	few	CASSLSGASGYNEQFF	TGTGCCAGCAGTTTATCGGGGGCTAGCGGTTACAATGAGCAGTTCTTC
TRBD2	TRBJ2-1	TRBV14	few	CASSPNLLAGKQFF	TGTGCCAGCAGCCCAAACCTACTAGCGGGAAAGCAGTTCTTC
-	TRBJ2-3	TRBV28	-	CASSFESSVDTDTQYF	TGTGCCAGCAGTTTCGAATCTAGCGTTGACACAGATACGCAGTATTTT
TRBD2	TRBJ2-3	TRBV5-4	many	CASRPRLADTQYF	TGTGCCAGCAGGCCCCGACTAGCGGATACGCAGTATTTT
-	TRBJ1-1	TRBV7-2	-	CASSLATGTEAFF	TGTGCCAGCAGCCTGGCGACAGGCACTGAAGCTTTCTTT
TRBD1	TRBJ1-2	TRBV6-1	few	CASSFLPGQPFF	TGTGCCAGCAGTTTCCTACCGGGACAGCCCTTCTTC
-	TRBJ2-7	TRBV5-1	many	CASSRGTQSYEQYF	TGCGCCAGCAGCCGGGGGACTCAGTCCTACGAGCAGTACTTC
-	TRBJ2-5	TRBV5-4	few	CASSPGGAAETQYF	TGTGCCAGCAGCCCCGGTGGGGCCGCGGAGACCCAGTACTTC
-	TRBJ2-7	TRBV15	-	CATSRGQSSQYEQYF	TGTGCCACCAGCAGAGGACAAAGTAGTCAATACGAGCAGTACTTC
TRBD1	TRBJ2-2	TRBV19	-	CASSRQGVGTGELFF	TGTGCCAGTAGCAGACAGGGGGTGGGCACCGGGGAGCTGTTTTTT
TRBD1	TRBJ2-2	TRBV4-3	few	CASSPGQGTGELFF	TGCGCCAGCAGCCCGGGACAGGGCACCGGGGAGCTGTTTTTT
-	TRBJ2-7	TRBV18	-	CASSPSGSSYEQYF	TGTGCCAGCTCACCCTCAGGGAGCTCCTACGAGCAGTACTTC
-	TRBJ2-1	TRBV5-4	many	CASSSSPTENRQFF	TGTGCCAGCAGCTCGTCGCCGACGGAGAATAGGCAGTTCTTC
-	TRBJ2-5	TRBV18	few	CASSPPSQIQETQYF	TGTGCCAGCTCACCACCGTCACAGATCCAAGAGACCCAGTACTTC
TRBD2	TRBJ2-1	TRBV2	many	CASRLAGNNEQFF	TGTGCCAGCAGGCTAGCGGGCAACAATGAGCAGTTCTTC
TRBD2	TRBJ2-1	TRBV29-1	-	CSETRRAGGGDEQFF	TGCAGCGAGACGAGACGGGCGGGGGGTGGCGATGAGCAGTTCTTC
TRBD2	TRBJ2-3	TRBV28	few	CASSLGLAGETDTQYF	TGTGCCAGCAGTTTAGGGCTAGCGGGTGAAACAGATACGCAGTATTTT
-	TRBJ1-1	TRBV29-1	few	CSVDKQGNTEAFF	TGCAGCGTTGACAAACAGGGGAACACTGAAGCTTTCTTT
TRBD2	TRBJ2-3	TRBV4-3	many	CASSQGSGSTRTDTQYF	TGCGCCAGCAGCCAAGGTAGCGGGAGCACCCGCACAGATACGCAGTATTTT
-	TRBJ2-3	TRBV28	many	CASSVQGTDTQYF	TGTGCCAGCAGTGTACAGGGCACAGATACGCAGTATTTT
-	TRBJ2-2	TRBV28	many	CASRLSNTGELFF	TGTGCCAGCAGATTGTCGAACACCGGGGAGCTGTTTTTT
TRBD2	TRBJ2-7	TRBV6-5	-	CASSYSRLAGYEQYF	TGTGCCAGCAGTTACTCCCGCCTAGCGGGATACGAGCAGTACTTC
-	TRBJ2-5	TRBV7-2	-	CASSLDWGSRLTQYF	TGTGCCAGCAGCTTAGACTGGGGCAGTAGGCTGACCCAGTACTTC
-	TRBJ2-7	TRBV2	few	CASFRRDTSYEQYF	TGTGCCAGCTTTCGCCGGGACACCTCCTACGAGCAGTACTTC
-	TRBJ1-4	TRBV14	few	CASRRNEKLFF	TGTGCCAGCAGGCGTAATGAAAAACTGTTTTTT
TRBD2	TRBJ2-3	TRBV28	few	CASSSPGLAGDTQYF	TGTGCCAGCAGTTCACCCGGGCTAGCGGGGGATACGCAGTATTTT
TRBD1	TRBJ1-5	TRBV7-2	few	CASSPEQGYQPQHF	TGTGCCAGCAGCCCAGAACAGGGGTATCAGCCCCAGCATTTT
-	TRBJ2-3	TRBV15	few	CATSKQAATDTQYF	TGTGCCACCAGCAAACAAGCGGCCACAGATACGCAGTATTTT
-	TRBJ1-3	TRBV5-6	-	CASSLGPSGNTIYF	TGTGCCAGCAGCTTAGGACCCTCTGGAAACACCATATATTTT
TRBD2	TRBJ2-7	TRBV7-3	-	CASSLTSGSYEQYF	TGTGCCAGCAGCTTAACTAGCGGGAGTTACGAGCAGTACTTC